This entry is about one TCR beta chain. Its antigen is unknown. This sample is part of a study of CD8 T cells in ankylosing spondylitis. The germline gives CDR1 MNHEY, CDR2 SVGEGT. This CDR3 is 13 amino acids long. The J segment lost 3 bases and the V segment lost 8 bases, leaving 4 bases of the junction unmatched. Notes on the study in general: Disease-linked clones were reportedly significantly enriched in matched ankylosing spondylitis synovial fluid.

TCRdb analysed the 5' RACE reads with MiXCR anew, one entry per CDR3 protein. The sample has 150,000 to 200,000 distinct CDR3 sequences, around a tenth seen once. The sequence derives from a male donor with ankylosing spondylitis or in good health (not recorded which). This chain connects TRBV6-2 or TRBV6-3 to TRBJ2-7; the match to TRBD2 covers 10 bases. The sequenced sample was blood, either unsorted or a sorted T cell fraction (not recorded which). CDR3 coding DNA: TGTGCCAGCCTATCTAGCGGGAGCTACGAGCAGTACTTC. Translating it yields CASLSSGSYEQYF.